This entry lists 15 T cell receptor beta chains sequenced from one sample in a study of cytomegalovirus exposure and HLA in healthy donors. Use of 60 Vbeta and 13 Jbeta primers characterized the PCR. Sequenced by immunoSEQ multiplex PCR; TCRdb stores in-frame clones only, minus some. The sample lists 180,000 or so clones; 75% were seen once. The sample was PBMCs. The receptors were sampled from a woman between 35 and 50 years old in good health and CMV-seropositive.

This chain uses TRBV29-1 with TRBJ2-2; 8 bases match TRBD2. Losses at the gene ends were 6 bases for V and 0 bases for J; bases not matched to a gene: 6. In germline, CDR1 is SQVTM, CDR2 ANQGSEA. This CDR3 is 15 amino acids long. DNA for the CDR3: TGCAGCGTCCCCATAGCGGGAACGAACACCGGGGAGCTGTTTTTT. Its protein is CSVPIAGTNTGELFF.

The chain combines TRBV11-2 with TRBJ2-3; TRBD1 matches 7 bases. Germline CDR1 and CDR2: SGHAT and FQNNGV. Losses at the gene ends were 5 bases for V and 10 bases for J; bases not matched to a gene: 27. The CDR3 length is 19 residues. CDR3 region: CASSPDRQGLSASWSSQYF. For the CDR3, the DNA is TGTGCCAGCAGCCCAGATAGACAGGGATTATCCGCTAGCTGGTCGTCGCAGTATTTT.

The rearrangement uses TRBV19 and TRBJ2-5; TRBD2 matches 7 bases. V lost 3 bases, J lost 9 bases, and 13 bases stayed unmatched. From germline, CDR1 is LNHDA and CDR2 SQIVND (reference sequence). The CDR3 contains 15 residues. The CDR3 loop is CASSIGPPSRGAQYF. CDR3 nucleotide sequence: TGTGCCAGTAGTATCGGACCGCCCTCCCGGGGGGCCCAGTACTTC.

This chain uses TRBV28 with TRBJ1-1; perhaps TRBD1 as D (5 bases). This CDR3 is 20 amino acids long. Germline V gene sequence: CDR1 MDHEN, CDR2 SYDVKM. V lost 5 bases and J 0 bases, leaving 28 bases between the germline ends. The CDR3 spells CASSPYFDETGYAMNTEAFF. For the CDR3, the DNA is TGTGCCAGCAGTCCATACTTCGACGAAACAGGATATGCTATGAACACTGAAGCTTTCTTT.

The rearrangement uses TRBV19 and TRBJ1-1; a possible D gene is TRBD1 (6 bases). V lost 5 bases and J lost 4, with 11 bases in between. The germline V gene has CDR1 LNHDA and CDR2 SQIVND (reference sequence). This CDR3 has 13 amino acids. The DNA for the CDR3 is TGTGCCAGTAGTGTTCGGGGGGCCACTGAAGCTTTCTTT. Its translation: CASSVRGATEAFF.

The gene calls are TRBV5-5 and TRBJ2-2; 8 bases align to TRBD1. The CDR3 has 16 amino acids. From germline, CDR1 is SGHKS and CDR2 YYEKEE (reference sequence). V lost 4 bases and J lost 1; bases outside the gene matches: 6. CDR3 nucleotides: TGTGCCAGCAGCCCAATACAGGGGGGGAACACCGGGGAGCTGTTTTTT. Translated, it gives CASSPIQGGNTGELFF.

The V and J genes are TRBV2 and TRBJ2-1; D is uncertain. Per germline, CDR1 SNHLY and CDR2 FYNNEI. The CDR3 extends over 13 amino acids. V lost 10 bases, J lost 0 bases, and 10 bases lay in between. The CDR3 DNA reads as TGTGCCACCTCCCTTCTCTCCTACAATGAGCAGTTCTTC. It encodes CATSLLSYNEQFF.

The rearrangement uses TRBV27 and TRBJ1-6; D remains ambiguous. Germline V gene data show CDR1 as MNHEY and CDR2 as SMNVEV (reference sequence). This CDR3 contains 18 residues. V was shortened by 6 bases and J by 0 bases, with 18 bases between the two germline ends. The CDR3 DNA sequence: TGTGCCAGCAGAACCTTTAAGGACGGGAGCTCCTATAATTCACCCCTCCACTTT. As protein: CASRTFKDGSSYNSPLHF.

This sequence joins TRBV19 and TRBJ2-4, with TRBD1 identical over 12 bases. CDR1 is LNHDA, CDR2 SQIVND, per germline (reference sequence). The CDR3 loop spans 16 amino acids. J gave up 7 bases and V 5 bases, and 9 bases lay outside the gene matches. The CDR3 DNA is TGTGCCAGTAGTCAACCGGGACAGGGGGCGGGGAACATTCAGTACTTC. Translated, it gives CASSQPGQGAGNIQYF.

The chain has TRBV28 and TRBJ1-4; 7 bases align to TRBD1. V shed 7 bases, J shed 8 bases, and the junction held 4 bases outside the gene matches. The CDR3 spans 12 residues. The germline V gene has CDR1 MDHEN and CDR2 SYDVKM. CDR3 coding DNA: TGTGCCAGCACTACAGGGGTAGAAAAACTGTTTTTT. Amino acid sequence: CASTTGVEKLFF.

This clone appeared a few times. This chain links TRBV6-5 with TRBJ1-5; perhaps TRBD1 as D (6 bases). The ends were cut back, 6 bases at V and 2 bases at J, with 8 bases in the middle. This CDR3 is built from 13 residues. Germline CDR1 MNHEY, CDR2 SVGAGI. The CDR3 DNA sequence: TGTGCCAGCAGCCGACAGGGCAATCAGCCCCAGCATTTT. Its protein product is CASSRQGNQPQHF.

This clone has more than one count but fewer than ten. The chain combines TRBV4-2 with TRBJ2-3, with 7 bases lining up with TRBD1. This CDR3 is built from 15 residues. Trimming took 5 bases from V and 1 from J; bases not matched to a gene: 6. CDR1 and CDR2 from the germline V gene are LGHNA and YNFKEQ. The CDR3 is CASSVRDRGTDTQYF. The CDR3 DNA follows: TGTGCCAGCAGCGTAAGGGACAGAGGCACAGATACGCAGTATTTT.

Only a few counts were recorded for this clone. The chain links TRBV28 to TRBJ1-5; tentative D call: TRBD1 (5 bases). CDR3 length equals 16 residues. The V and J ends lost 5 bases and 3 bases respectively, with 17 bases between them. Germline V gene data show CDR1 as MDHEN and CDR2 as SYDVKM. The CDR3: CASSQWTWLNNQPQHF. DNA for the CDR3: TGTGCCAGCAGTCAATGGACATGGTTAAACAATCAGCCCCAGCATTTT.

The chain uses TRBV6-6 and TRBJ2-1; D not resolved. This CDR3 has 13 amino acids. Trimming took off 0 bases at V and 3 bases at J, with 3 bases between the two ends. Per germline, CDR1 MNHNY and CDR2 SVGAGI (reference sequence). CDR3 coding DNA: TGTGCCAGCAGTTACTCATACTACAATGAGCAGTTCTTC. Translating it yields CASSYSYYNEQFF.

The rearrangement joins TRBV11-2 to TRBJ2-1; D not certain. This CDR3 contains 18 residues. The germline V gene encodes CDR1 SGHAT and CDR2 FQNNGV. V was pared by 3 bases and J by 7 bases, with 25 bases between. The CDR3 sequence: CASSLSRPLADWNNEQFF. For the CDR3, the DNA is TGTGCCAGCAGCTTGTCCCGTCCCCTGGCCGACTGGAATAATGAGCAGTTCTTC.